This T cell receptor beta chain was obtained from a study of monozygotic twins with inflammatory bowel disease. Note on this clonotype: Its antigen is unidentified.

Looked up from germline, CDR1 is DFQATT and CDR2 is SNEGSKA (reference sequence). The CDR3 totals 12 residues. Findings of the study overall: The sharing of clonotypes with others was lower in IBD patients than in healthy twins, especially with disease activity. On the inverse Simpson index, IBD patients scored lower for TCRbeta diversity than healthy co-twins. Patient-to-patient differences in immunosuppressive treatment may have added variability to the repertoires.

TCRdb reprocessed the 5' RACE reads and keeps a single row for each CDR3 protein, giving no DNA. The table lists approximately 330,000 distinct CDR3 sequences. Unsorted whole blood yielded the total RNA, with T cells left unselected. Material: blood. The chain employs TRBV20-1 and TRBJ2-5. The origin of this receptor is a human donor with ulcerative colitis or Crohn's disease, or a healthy co-twin of an affected twin (not recorded which). CDR3 protein: CSARGQMETQYF.